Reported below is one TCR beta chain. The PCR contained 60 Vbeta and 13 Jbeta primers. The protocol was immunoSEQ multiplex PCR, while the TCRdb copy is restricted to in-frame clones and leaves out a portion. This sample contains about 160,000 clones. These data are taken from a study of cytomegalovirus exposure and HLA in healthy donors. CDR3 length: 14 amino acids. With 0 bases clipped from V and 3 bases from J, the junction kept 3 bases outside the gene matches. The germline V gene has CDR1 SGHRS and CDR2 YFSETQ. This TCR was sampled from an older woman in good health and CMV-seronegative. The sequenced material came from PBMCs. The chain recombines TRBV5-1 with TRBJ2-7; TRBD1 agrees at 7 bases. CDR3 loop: CASSLAPGGYEQYF. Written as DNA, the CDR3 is TGCGCCAGCAGCTTGGCCCCAGGGGGCTACGAGCAGTACTTC.